These T cell receptor beta chains were read from a single sample in a study of blood T cell repertoires in COVID-19. Repertoires were generated with immunoSEQ multiplex PCR, while TCRdb's copy carries only in-frame clones and drops some. Counted here are 27,000 or so clones, over 85% occurring once; the ten biggest clones make up around 2.8%. The sample consisted of peripheral blood. These receptors came from a human donor in a cohort sampled during active COVID-19. Each CDR3 is given with its conserved first and last residue. The D gene is left open where the match is weak. The size of a clone is reported for some rows only, either as once, few or many, or as a class for expanded clones.

j_gene	abundance	d_gene	v_gene	len	CDR3aa	CDR3nt
TRBJ1-4	few	TRBD1	TRBV28	14	CASRLDRGGEKLFF	TGTGCCAGCAGATTGGACAGGGGGGGAGAAAAACTGTTTTTT
TRBJ2-3	NA	NA	TRBV16	15	CASSLGEGITDTQYF	TGTGCCAGCAGCCTCGGAGAGGGTATCACAGATACGCAGTATTTT
TRBJ2-2	NA	NA	TRBV6-5	14	CATQRGVTTGELFF	TGTGCCACTCAAAGGGGTGTCACTACCGGGGAGCTGTTTTTT
TRBJ2-5	NA	TRBD2	TRBV10-2	15	CASSDPSGNRETQYF	TGCGCCAGCAGTGACCCTAGCGGAAACAGGGAGACCCAGTACTTC
TRBJ1-1	NA	NA	TRBV7-8	13	CASSLARYTEAFF	TGTGCCAGCAGCTTAGCGCGGTACACTGAAGCTTTCTTT
TRBJ1-1	NA	TRBD1	TRBV29-1	13	CSVGDRGQSEAFF	TGCAGCGTTGGGGACAGGGGGCAATCTGAAGCTTTCTTT
TRBJ1-2	NA	NA	TRBV5-1	13	CASSLGQNYGYTF	TGCGCCAGCAGCCTAGGACAGAACTATGGCTACACCTTC
TRBJ1-4	NA	TRBD1	TRBV5-4	14	CASSSDREDEKLFF	TGTGCCAGCAGCTCTGACAGGGAGGATGAAAAACTGTTTTTT
TRBJ2-1	NA	TRBD1	TRBV19	16	CASSTRQGAGNNEQFF	TGTGCCAGTAGTACCCGACAGGGGGCGGGTAACAATGAGCAGTTCTTC
TRBJ2-1	NA	TRBD2	TRBV6-4	18	CASGSGLAGESSYNEQFF	TGTGCCAGCGGGTCGGGACTAGCGGGGGAGAGCTCCTACAATGAGCAGTTCTTC
TRBJ2-7	NA	NA	TRBV5-4	13	CASSLPAGDEQYF	TGTGCCAGCAGCTTGCCCGCCGGGGACGAGCAGTACTTC
TRBJ2-5	NA	NA	TRBV15	12	CATRGDGETQYF	TGTGCCACCAGAGGAGACGGGGAGACCCAGTACTTC
TRBJ2-7	NA	TRBD2	TRBV28	15	CASTSGLAGVHEQYF	TGTGCCAGCACCTCGGGACTAGCGGGAGTCCACGAGCAGTACTTC
TRBJ2-5	NA	NA	TRBV11-2	13	CASSSAKEETQYF	TGTGCCAGCAGCTCGGCCAAGGAGGAGACCCAGTACTTC
TRBJ1-5	NA	NA	TRBV19	14	CASSIGGQEQPQHF	TGTGCCAGTAGTATCGGGGGTCAGGAACAGCCCCAGCATTTT
TRBJ2-2	NA	NA	TRBV4-1	13	CASSQGSTGELFF	TGCGCCAGCAGCCAAGGGAGCACCGGGGAGCTGTTTTTT
TRBJ1-6	NA	NA	TRBV25-1	14	CASLPGRGIAPLHF	TGTGCCAGCCTCCCGGGCAGGGGAATAGCACCCCTCCACTTT
TRBJ2-3	NA	TRBD2	TRBV5-4	14	CASSTGLAGDTQYF	TGTGCCAGCAGCACGGGACTAGCGGGGGATACGCAGTATTTT
TRBJ2-2	NA	TRBD2	TRBV3-1/TRBV3-2	16	CASSQGLAANTGELFF	TGTGCCAGCAGCCAGGGACTAGCAGCGAACACCGGGGAGCTGTTTTTT
TRBJ2-1	once	TRBD2	TRBV5-1	15	CASSPRLAPVDEQFF	TGCGCCAGCAGCCCCCGACTAGCCCCTGTGGATGAGCAGTTCTTC
TRBJ2-6	NA	NA	TRBV6-5	15	CASRLGGSGANVLTF	TGTGCCAGCAGACTCGGAGGCTCTGGGGCCAACGTCCTGACTTTC
TRBJ2-7	NA	TRBD1	TRBV11-3	15	CASSTGQGISFEQYF	TGTGCCAGCAGCACCGGACAGGGGATCTCATTCGAGCAGTACTTC
TRBJ2-1	NA	TRBD1	TRBV5-8	15	CASSSGTGIYNEQFF	TGTGCCAGCAGCTCAGGGACAGGGATTTACAATGAGCAGTTCTTC
TRBJ2-1	NA	TRBD2	TRBV19	16	CASSIGPTSGINEQFF	TGTGCCAGTAGTATAGGCCCGACTAGCGGGATCAATGAGCAGTTCTTC
TRBJ1-6	NA	TRBD1	TRBV10-2	13	CASSGTVNSPLHF	TGCGCCAGCAGCGGGACAGTAAATTCACCCCTCCACTTT
TRBJ1-6	NA	TRBD1	TRBV25-1	17	CASSEFPGGGFNSPLHF	TGTGCCAGCAGTGAATTCCCAGGGGGAGGTTTTAATTCACCCCTCCACTTT
TRBJ2-5	NA	NA	TRBV6-6	14	CASSYSDYKETQYF	TGTGCCAGCAGTTACTCGGACTATAAAGAGACCCAGTACTTC
TRBJ2-1	NA	NA	TRBV5-1	19	CASSLAPWLFDKQENEQFF	TGCGCCAGCAGCTTGGCCCCCTGGCTGTTCGATAAGCAGGAAAATGAGCAGTTCTTC
TRBJ1-2	NA	NA	TRBV2	14	CASSFGGQGGGYTF	TGTGCCAGCAGCTTTGGGGGACAAGGGGGTGGCTACACCTTC